This is a list of T cell receptor delta chains from one sample in a study of γδ T cells in repeated Plasmodium falciparum infection. TCRdb called clones anew from the multiplex PCR reads with CATT. The profile shows around 89,000 delta-chain clones, almost 1.5% of them singletons. Sequencing input: gamma-delta T cells from blood. Receptor source: a pool of human donors (malaria-infected and uninfected, not separated). The CDR3 runs from the conserved cysteine through the conserved F or W. Fields, in order: J gene, V gene, D gene, clone size, CDR3 DNA, CDR3 protein. The D gene is left open where the match is weak. Clone size, where shown, is once, few, many, or a class for clones that have expanded.

j_call: TRDJ1; v_call: TRDV2; d_call: TRDD3; clone_size: many; cdr3_nt: TGTGCCTGTGACACCGTAGTGAGGGATACGCGGATCACCGATAAACTCATCTTT; cdr3_aa: CACDTVVRDTRITDKLIF
j_call: TRDJ2; v_call: TRDV1; d_call: -; clone_size: many; cdr3_nt: TGTGCTCTTGGGGAACCCCCCCCGCCCTTAAGGGCTTTGACAGCACAACTCTTCTTT; cdr3_aa: CALGEPPPPLRALTAQLFF
j_call: TRDJ1; v_call: TRDV1; d_call: TRDD3; clone_size: many; cdr3_nt: TGTGCTCTTGGGGAACGTCCGACTGGGGGATACGGCGATAAACTCATCTTT; cdr3_aa: CALGERPTGGYGDKLIF
j_call: TRDJ1; v_call: TRDV1; d_call: -; clone_size: many; cdr3_nt: TGTGCTCTTGGGGAAGGTTTCACCTACGTCCCTACTCATAGGTACACCGATAAACTCATCTTT; cdr3_aa: CALGEGFTYVPTHRYTDKLIF
j_call: TRDJ1; v_call: TRDV3; d_call: TRDD3; clone_size: many; cdr3_nt: TGTGCCCTAGTACTACCGACTGGGGGATACCCAAATAAACTCATCTTT; cdr3_aa: CALVLPTGGYPNKLIF
j_call: TRDJ1; v_call: TRDV2; d_call: -; clone_size: many; cdr3_nt: TGTGCCTGTGACCCGCTTAGCCACCCTCGTGGCCCATACACCGATAAACTCATCTTT; cdr3_aa: CACDPLSHPRGPYTDKLIF
j_call: TRDJ1; v_call: TRDV1; d_call: -; clone_size: many; cdr3_nt: TGTGCTCTTGGGGAAATTTCTCTTTACTCCACCGATAAACTCATCTTT; cdr3_aa: CALGEISLYSTDKLIF
j_call: TRDJ2; v_call: TRDV1; d_call: TRDD3; clone_size: many; cdr3_nt: TGTGCTCTTGGGCCCCGCCTTGATACTACTGGGGGATACCTTACCCTCCCTGCTTTGACAGCACAACTCTTCTTT; cdr3_aa: CALGPRLDTTGGYLTLPALTAQLFF
j_call: TRDJ1; v_call: TRDV1; d_call: -; clone_size: few; cdr3_nt: TGTGCTCTTGGGGAACCCCTCCCGGCGTTCACGGTCCCATGCACGTACACCGATAAACTCATCTTT; cdr3_aa: CALGEPLPAFTVPCTYTDKLIF
j_call: TRDJ4; v_call: TRDV2; d_call: TRDD3; clone_size: many; cdr3_nt: TGTGCCTGTGACCCCCACGACTACGACTGGGGGATTCGAGGAACCAGACCCCTGATCTTT; cdr3_aa: CACDPHDYDWGIRGTRPLIF
j_call: TRDJ1; v_call: TRDV1; d_call: TRDD3; clone_size: many; cdr3_nt: TGTGCTCTTGGGGACTGCCATCTTCCTTATAAGGGGATACCGAAGCGGCGACCCGATAAACTCATCTTT; cdr3_aa: CALGDCHLPYKGIPKRRPDKLIF
j_call: TRDJ1; v_call: TRAV38-2/DV8; d_call: TRDD3; clone_size: many; cdr3_nt: TGTGCTTATAGGGCCCTAATTCTCAACAAGGATACGCGCACCGATAAACTCATCTTT; cdr3_aa: CAYRALILNKDTRTDKLIF
j_call: TRDJ1; v_call: TRDV1; d_call: TRDD3; clone_size: medium-sized; cdr3_nt: TGTGCTCTTGGGGACTCCCATCGAAGTGGATACGTATACACCGATAAACTCATCTTT; cdr3_aa: CALGDSHRSGYVYTDKLIF
j_call: TRDJ1; v_call: TRDV1; d_call: TRDD3; clone_size: many; cdr3_nt: TGTGCTCTTGGGGACTTACTGGGGCTGATACTAACCGATAAACTCATCTTT; cdr3_aa: CALGDLLGLILTDKLIF
j_call: TRDJ1; v_call: TRDV1; d_call: -; clone_size: many; cdr3_nt: TGTGCTCTTGGGGACCCTTCCTGCCCCTGGGGAGATAGAAATAAACTCATCTTT; cdr3_aa: CALGDPSCPWGDRNKLIF
j_call: TRDJ1; v_call: TRDV1; d_call: -; clone_size: medium-sized; cdr3_nt: TGTGCTCTTGGGGACCATCACTACTTCTTTCACTGGGCCGCCCTCCGTACCGATAAACTCATCTTT; cdr3_aa: CALGDHHYFFHWAALRTDKLIF
j_call: TRDJ1; v_call: TRDV1; d_call: TRDD3; clone_size: many; cdr3_nt: TGTGCTCTTGGGGAACCGGAAGCCTACTTCTGGGGGATGAACACCGATAAACTCATCTTT; cdr3_aa: CALGEPEAYFWGMNTDKLIF
j_call: TRDJ3; v_call: TRAV23/DV6; d_call: -; clone_size: many; cdr3_nt: TGTGCAGCAAGCTCGCGACAGATGTTTTTC; cdr3_aa: CAASSRQMFF
j_call: TRDJ2; v_call: TRDV2; d_call: TRDD3; clone_size: many; cdr3_nt: TGTGCCTGTGACACGCTGGGGGTTCGTACAGCACAACTCTTCTTT; cdr3_aa: CACDTLGVRTAQLFF
j_call: TRDJ1; v_call: TRDV1; d_call: TRDD3; clone_size: medium-sized; cdr3_nt: TGTGCTCTTGGGGAACTAAACATCGCCCCCGGGCCTACATACTGGGGGATTGGCGGGATCTACACCGATAAACTCATCTTT; cdr3_aa: CALGELNIAPGPTYWGIGGIYTDKLIF
j_call: TRDJ1; v_call: TRDV1; d_call: -; clone_size: many; cdr3_nt: TGTGCTCTTGGGGACCCTCAGGTACTTTTCCTCGCCTTAGCTGGCGATAAACTCATCTTT; cdr3_aa: CALGDPQVLFLALAGDKLIF
j_call: TRDJ1; v_call: TRDV1; d_call: TRDD3; clone_size: many; cdr3_nt: TGTGCTCTTGGGGAAAAGGGGAGACTGGGGGATCGGTCTAGACTCATCTTT; cdr3_aa: CALGEKGRLGDRSRLIF
j_call: TRDJ1; v_call: TRDV1; d_call: -; clone_size: medium-sized; cdr3_nt: TGTGCTCTTGGGGAACAAGGAAGGTACACCGATAAACTCATCTTT; cdr3_aa: CALGEQGRYTDKLIF
j_call: TRDJ1; v_call: TRDV1; d_call: TRDD3; clone_size: many; cdr3_nt: TGTGCTCTTGGGGAACCACTTCGTCTACTGGGGGATTTTACCGATAAACTCATCTTT; cdr3_aa: CALGEPLRLLGDFTDKLIF
j_call: TRDJ1; v_call: TRDV1; d_call: -; clone_size: many; cdr3_nt: TGTGCTCTTGGGTTGGCCTTCCTACTTTCTGGGGGAGTCTACACCGATAAACTCATCTTT; cdr3_aa: CALGLAFLLSGGVYTDKLIF
j_call: TRDJ1; v_call: TRDV2; d_call: -; clone_size: many; cdr3_nt: TGTGCCTGTGACACCGGAGGGGATGACGCCGATAAACTCATCTTT; cdr3_aa: CACDTGGDDADKLIF
j_call: TRDJ2; v_call: TRDV2; d_call: -; clone_size: many; cdr3_nt: TGTGCCTGTGACCCCCTAGAGGGGGTAACAGCACAACTCTTCTTT; cdr3_aa: CACDPLEGVTAQLFF
j_call: TRDJ1; v_call: TRDV1; d_call: TRDD3; clone_size: many; cdr3_nt: TGTGCTCTTGGGGAACTCAAAAACCTTCCTATGAAGTACTGGGGGATACTCGATAAACTCATCTTT; cdr3_aa: CALGELKNLPMKYWGILDKLIF
j_call: TRDJ1; v_call: TRDV1; d_call: TRDD2; clone_size: many; cdr3_nt: TGTGCTCTTGGGGGCCGCCTTCCTACCGGGTTTCTGGGGGGGTACACCGATAAACTCATCTTT; cdr3_aa: CALGGRLPTGFLGGYTDKLIF
j_call: TRDJ1; v_call: TRDV1; d_call: TRDD3; clone_size: many; cdr3_nt: TGTGCTCTTGGGGGAAGAGCCGGGGGATACAACATCATCTTT; cdr3_aa: CALGGRAGGYNIIF
j_call: TRDJ1; v_call: TRDV1; d_call: TRDD3; clone_size: -; cdr3_nt: TGTGCCCTTGGCTCCCCGTCCCTACCTACAGCCTGGGGCTGGGGGATACGGATAAAACTCATCTTT; cdr3_aa: CALGSPSLPTAWGWGIRIKLIF
j_call: TRDJ1; v_call: TRDV1; d_call: TRDD3; clone_size: many; cdr3_nt: TGTGCTCTTGGGGCGCGTTCCCCTGTTTTGGGTAGGGAACTGGGGGATCTTAAACTCATCTTT; cdr3_aa: CALGARSPVLGRELGDLKLIF
j_call: TRDJ1; v_call: TRDV2; d_call: -; clone_size: many; cdr3_nt: TGTGCCTGTGACACCGTTGGGGGGTTGATGACCGATAAACTCATCTTT; cdr3_aa: CACDTVGGLMTDKLIF
j_call: TRDJ1; v_call: TRDV1; d_call: TRDD3; clone_size: medium-sized; cdr3_nt: TGTGCTCTTGGGGACATCTCTGGGGGATTCCTCACCGATAAACTCATCTTT; cdr3_aa: CALGDISGGFLTDKLIF
j_call: TRDJ1; v_call: TRDV3; d_call: TRDD3; clone_size: many; cdr3_nt: TGTGCCTTTCGCCTTCGTACTGGGGGCAAACTAAAACTCATCTTT; cdr3_aa: CAFRLRTGGKLKLIF
j_call: TRDJ1; v_call: TRDV1; d_call: TRDD3; clone_size: -; cdr3_nt: TGTGCTCTTGGGGAATCCATGGTCGTACTGGGGGATACTGATAAACTCATCTTT; cdr3_aa: CALGESMVVLGDTDKLIF
j_call: TRDJ1; v_call: TRDV3; d_call: -; clone_size: large; cdr3_nt: TGTGCCTCTACCTGGTCCCCGTATCGTAGGGAGACCGATAAACTCATCTTT; cdr3_aa: CASTWSPYRRETDKLIF
j_call: TRDJ1; v_call: TRDV3; d_call: TRDD3; clone_size: many; cdr3_nt: TGTGCCCTACCCTCCCACCGTACTGGGGGTTATGATAAACTCATCTTT; cdr3_aa: CALPSHRTGGYDKLIF
j_call: TRDJ1; v_call: TRDV1; d_call: TRDD3; clone_size: many; cdr3_nt: TGTGCTCTTGGGGAAGGGTACGTACTGGGGGATTCCGATAAACTCATCTTT; cdr3_aa: CALGEGYVLGDSDKLIF